The T cell receptor (beta chain) described here comes from a study of T cell responses to AZD1222 COVID-19 vaccine. Analysis merged second doses at about 4 or about 12 weeks. Germline CDR1 is SEHNR and CDR2 is FQNEAQ (reference sequence). The ends were cut back, 6 bases at V and 3 bases at J, with 20 bases in the middle. CDR3 length: 16 residues. Measured with immunoSEQ multiplex PCR; TCRdb has only the in-frame clones, and not every one. The data show 150,000 to 200,000 clones, about 90% seen once. Note on this clone: Its target is not known.

General observations from the study: Following two doses of AZD1222, Spike-specific TCR breadth and depth rose.

The sequence came from an adult who received the AZD1222 COVID-19 vaccine. The V gene is TRBV7-9, the J gene TRBJ1-2; D possibly corresponds to TRBD1 (5 bases). The sequences come from peripheral blood, collected 28 days after the second AZD1222 dose. CDR3 region: CASSGRQDNDYYGYTF. The DNA of the CDR3 is TGTGCCAGCAGTGGGCGGCAGGACAACGACTACTATGGCTACACCTTC.